These T cell receptor beta chains were read from a single sample in a study of shared clonotypes between healthy human individuals. TCRdb keeps only in-frame clones here, not all; method: immunoSEQ multiplex PCR. Among roughly 2 million clones listed, about 95% were seen once. Material for sequencing was naive CD8+ T cells sorted from blood. The origin of the receptors is a man in his late teens or twenties in good health. Each CDR3 is given with its conserved first and last residue. The D gene is left open where the match is weak. A clone size is listed for some rows: how often the clone was seen (once, few, many), or a class if it is expanded.

cdr3_nt: TGTGCCAGTAGTTTACCTGGGACTGAAGCTTTCTTT
cdr3_aa: CASSLPGTEAFF
d_call: -
v_call: TRBV19
clone_size: once
j_call: TRBJ1-1

cdr3_nt: TGTGCCAGCAGCTTAGTGCTGTCTAGCACAGATACGCAGTATTTT
cdr3_aa: CASSLVLSSTDTQYF
d_call: -
v_call: TRBV7-9
clone_size: -
j_call: TRBJ2-3

cdr3_nt: TGTGCCAGCAGCGAAAGAGTAACGTGGTACGAGCAGTACTTC
cdr3_aa: CASSERVTWYEQYF
d_call: -
v_call: TRBV6-1
clone_size: once
j_call: TRBJ2-7

cdr3_nt: TGTGCCAGCAGCTCCGATAATACGCAGTATTTT
cdr3_aa: CASSSDNTQYF
d_call: -
v_call: TRBV5-4
clone_size: -
j_call: TRBJ2-3

cdr3_nt: TGTGCCTGGACAGGGGACTATGGCTACACCTTC
cdr3_aa: CAWTGDYGYTF
d_call: -
v_call: TRBV30
clone_size: -
j_call: TRBJ1-2

cdr3_nt: TGTGCCAGCAGCCCCCCGGCCTCTGGAAACACCATATATTTT
cdr3_aa: CASSPPASGNTIYF
d_call: -
v_call: TRBV7-9
clone_size: -
j_call: TRBJ1-3

cdr3_nt: TGTGCCAGCAGCAAAAGGTGGCGAAAGCGGGAGTTCTACGAGCAGTACTTC
cdr3_aa: CASSKRWRKREFYEQYF
d_call: -
v_call: TRBV21-1
clone_size: once
j_call: TRBJ2-7

cdr3_nt: TGTGCCAGTAGTATTGGTACAGCTCAGCCCCAGCATTTT
cdr3_aa: CASSIGTAQPQHF
d_call: -
v_call: TRBV19
clone_size: -
j_call: TRBJ1-5

cdr3_nt: TGTGCCAGCAGCTTATTGGCGGGAGGGCCCCCAGATACGCAGTATTTT
cdr3_aa: CASSLLAGGPPDTQYF
d_call: TRBD2
v_call: TRBV7-2
clone_size: -
j_call: TRBJ2-3

cdr3_nt: TGTGCCAGCAGCATAGGACTAGCGGGGCGGGAGACCCAGTACTTC
cdr3_aa: CASSIGLAGRETQYF
d_call: TRBD2
v_call: TRBV5-6
clone_size: -
j_call: TRBJ2-5

cdr3_nt: TGTGCCAGCAGTTACGAATTCTATTCACCCCTCCACTTT
cdr3_aa: CASSYEFYSPLHF
d_call: -
v_call: TRBV6-5
clone_size: -
j_call: TRBJ1-6

cdr3_nt: TGTGCCAGCAGCGCCGGGACTTCTTCCGAGCAGTACTTC
cdr3_aa: CASSAGTSSEQYF
d_call: -
v_call: TRBV27
clone_size: once
j_call: TRBJ2-7

cdr3_nt: TGTGCCAGCAGTTCCAGCGGGGGGGCTGACAATGAGCAGTTCTTC
cdr3_aa: CASSSSGGADNEQFF
d_call: TRBD2
v_call: TRBV28
clone_size: -
j_call: TRBJ2-1

cdr3_nt: TGCGCCAGCAGCCCGGGGACTTCCACAGATACGCAGTATTTT
cdr3_aa: CASSPGTSTDTQYF
d_call: -
v_call: TRBV4-1
clone_size: -
j_call: TRBJ2-3

cdr3_nt: TGTGCCAGCAGGGTTGGGACAGTCTCCTACGAGCAGTACTTC
cdr3_aa: CASRVGTVSYEQYF
d_call: TRBD1
v_call: TRBV6-5
clone_size: -
j_call: TRBJ2-7

cdr3_nt: TGCGGATGGGGGACAGTGAACACCGGGGAGCTGTTTTTT
cdr3_aa: CGWGTVNTGELFF
d_call: TRBD1
v_call: TRBV29-1
clone_size: -
j_call: TRBJ2-2

cdr3_nt: TGTGCCAGCAGCTTAGCGTGGGAAGGACTCACCTACGAGCAGTACTTC
cdr3_aa: CASSLAWEGLTYEQYF
d_call: -
v_call: TRBV7-9
clone_size: -
j_call: TRBJ2-7

cdr3_nt: TGTGCCAGCAGCTTGGGACCGGAAGGCAATCAGCCCCAGCATTTT
cdr3_aa: CASSLGPEGNQPQHF
d_call: -
v_call: TRBV7-2
clone_size: -
j_call: TRBJ1-5

cdr3_nt: TGTGCCAGCATCAACCGGGACAGGGTCAATCAGCCCCAGCATTTT
cdr3_aa: CASINRDRVNQPQHF
d_call: TRBD1
v_call: TRBV7-8
clone_size: -
j_call: TRBJ1-5

cdr3_nt: TGCGCCAGCAGCGACCCCAACTCACCCTACGAGCAGTACTTC
cdr3_aa: CASSDPNSPYEQYF
d_call: -
v_call: TRBV5-1
clone_size: -
j_call: TRBJ2-7

cdr3_nt: TGTGCCAGCAGCCCGAGACAGGGGGCCGCTGCGAACACCATATATTTT
cdr3_aa: CASSPRQGAAANTIYF
d_call: TRBD1
v_call: TRBV7-9
clone_size: -
j_call: TRBJ1-3

cdr3_nt: TGTGCCAGCAGCCAAACCCCGGGCCTTCAAGCTAATGAGCAGTACTTC
cdr3_aa: CASSQTPGLQANEQYF
d_call: -
v_call: TRBV5-4
clone_size: -
j_call: TRBJ2-7

cdr3_nt: TGTGCCAGCAGCCCGGGACAGGGGGCAGCAGATACGCAGTATTTT
cdr3_aa: CASSPGQGAADTQYF
d_call: TRBD1
v_call: TRBV5-6
clone_size: -
j_call: TRBJ2-3

cdr3_nt: TGTGCCAGCAGCCGTTTGGGCTCTGGAAACACCATATATTTT
cdr3_aa: CASSRLGSGNTIYF
d_call: -
v_call: TRBV13
clone_size: -
j_call: TRBJ1-3

cdr3_nt: TGTGCCAGCAGCGTAGGGGGGGCAAATTCACCCCTCCACTTT
cdr3_aa: CASSVGGANSPLHF
d_call: -
v_call: TRBV9
clone_size: -
j_call: TRBJ1-6

cdr3_nt: TGTGCCAGTAGTATGGGGGTGGGGGTTCAGCCCCAGCATTTT
cdr3_aa: CASSMGVGVQPQHF
d_call: -
v_call: TRBV19
clone_size: -
j_call: TRBJ1-5

cdr3_nt: TGTGCCAGCAGCTTGCTAGCGGGTAACAATGAGCAGTTCTTC
cdr3_aa: CASSLLAGNNEQFF
d_call: TRBD2
v_call: TRBV11-2
clone_size: -
j_call: TRBJ2-1

cdr3_nt: TGTGCCAGCAGCTTAGTGTCAGGGGAGTTCTACGAGCAGTACTTC
cdr3_aa: CASSLVSGEFYEQYF
d_call: -
v_call: TRBV7-9
clone_size: -
j_call: TRBJ2-7

cdr3_nt: TGTGCCAGTAGTATCGGTTACGGCACCGAGATGAATCAGCCCCAGCATTTT
cdr3_aa: CASSIGYGTEMNQPQHF
d_call: -
v_call: TRBV19
clone_size: -
j_call: TRBJ1-5

cdr3_nt: TGTGCCAGCTCACCACCTAGCGGTAACCACGAGCAGTACTTC
cdr3_aa: CASSPPSGNHEQYF
d_call: -
v_call: TRBV18
clone_size: -
j_call: TRBJ2-7

cdr3_nt: TGTGCCAGCAACTTTGGTATCTCCTACGAGCAGTACTTC
cdr3_aa: CASNFGISYEQYF
d_call: -
v_call: TRBV5-8
clone_size: -
j_call: TRBJ2-7

cdr3_nt: TGTGCCAGCTCACCACCGTTTTCTAACAGCGTAGAGACCCAGTACTTC
cdr3_aa: CASSPPFSNSVETQYF
d_call: -
v_call: TRBV18
clone_size: -
j_call: TRBJ2-5

cdr3_nt: TGTGCCAGTAGTATTAACAACCCAGGGGGCACCGGGGAGCTGTTTTTT
cdr3_aa: CASSINNPGGTGELFF
d_call: TRBD1
v_call: TRBV19
clone_size: -
j_call: TRBJ2-2

cdr3_nt: TGCGCCAGCAGCGTTAGCACAGGGAGCTACACTGAAGCTTTCTTT
cdr3_aa: CASSVSTGSYTEAFF
d_call: -
v_call: TRBV5-1
clone_size: -
j_call: TRBJ1-1

cdr3_nt: TGTGCCAGCAGCTGGCGGAACGGAGCGAATGAGCAGTTCTTC
cdr3_aa: CASSWRNGANEQFF
d_call: -
v_call: TRBV7-2
clone_size: once
j_call: TRBJ2-1

cdr3_nt: TGTGCCAGCAGTTACAGGGGCTACGAGCAGTACTTC
cdr3_aa: CASSYRGYEQYF
d_call: TRBD1
v_call: TRBV27
clone_size: once
j_call: TRBJ2-7

cdr3_nt: TGTGCCAGCAGCTTGGAATACCGACAGGACCACTATGGCTACACCTTC
cdr3_aa: CASSLEYRQDHYGYTF
d_call: -
v_call: TRBV5-6
clone_size: -
j_call: TRBJ1-2

cdr3_nt: TGTGCCAGCAGTGGGACACCGAACACTGAAGCTTTCTTT
cdr3_aa: CASSGTPNTEAFF
d_call: -
v_call: TRBV7-9
clone_size: -
j_call: TRBJ1-1

cdr3_nt: TGCGCCAGCAGCCAAGATGGGGTGAACGGAGTTTACGAGCAGTACTTC
cdr3_aa: CASSQDGVNGVYEQYF
d_call: -
v_call: TRBV4-1
clone_size: -
j_call: TRBJ2-7

cdr3_nt: TGTGCCAGCAACAAGGGACTAGCGGGATACAATGAGCAGTTCTTC
cdr3_aa: CASNKGLAGYNEQFF
d_call: TRBD2
v_call: TRBV5-6
clone_size: -
j_call: TRBJ2-1

cdr3_nt: TGCGCCAGCAGCCCCAGGGTTCAGAACACTGAAGCTTTCTTT
cdr3_aa: CASSPRVQNTEAFF
d_call: -
v_call: TRBV4-1
clone_size: -
j_call: TRBJ1-1